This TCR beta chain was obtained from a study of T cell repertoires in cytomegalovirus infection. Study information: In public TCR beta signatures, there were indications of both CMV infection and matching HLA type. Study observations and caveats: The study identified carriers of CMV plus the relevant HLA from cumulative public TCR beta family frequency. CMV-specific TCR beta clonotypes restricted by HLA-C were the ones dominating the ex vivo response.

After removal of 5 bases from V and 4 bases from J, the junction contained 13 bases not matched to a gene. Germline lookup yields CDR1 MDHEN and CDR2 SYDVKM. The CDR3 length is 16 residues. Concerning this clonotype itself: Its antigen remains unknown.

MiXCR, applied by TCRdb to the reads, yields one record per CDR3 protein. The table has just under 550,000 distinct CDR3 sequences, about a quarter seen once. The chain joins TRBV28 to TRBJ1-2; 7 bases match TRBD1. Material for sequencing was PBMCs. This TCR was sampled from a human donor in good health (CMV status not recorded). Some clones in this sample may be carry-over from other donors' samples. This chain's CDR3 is CASSNEGARPPYGYTF. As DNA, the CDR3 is TGTGCCAGCAGTAATGAGGGGGCAAGGCCTCCCTATGGCTACACCTTC.